The source of this T cell receptor (beta chain) is a study of blood T cell repertoires in COVID-19 (dated by TCRdb to the early 2020s). For the study in its entirety: The collaborator samples originated in the United States, Italy and Spain and spanned the acute and convalescent phases of COVID-19. The prospective study material was composed of cDNA or gDNA derived from T cells, B-cell-depleted T cells, or PBMCs. HLA class I and class II types, where available, came from metadata supplied by the sample provider rather than from assay-based typing. The samples were drawn from two sources: the first 160 participants of the ongoing ImmuneRACE study, and over 950 subjects contributed by 6 global collaborators. Deeply sampled blood TCRbeta repertoires from subjects exposed to, actively infected with, or recovered from COVID-19 were included in the dataset. The repertoires were released in a freely available public database intended as a resource for research on the immune response to SARS-CoV-2. A de-identified subject ID, COVID-19 status, age in years and sex were almost always included in the sample metadata. Broad study findings and their caveats: The amount of clinical and demographic metadata varied by source and participant and was provided uncurated.

Regarding this clone: What this receptor recognizes is not known. Qualities for individual bases were not recorded, and no much larger clone is one base off.

In the prospective study, participants were about 18 to 100 years old, resided in 24 geographic areas of the United States, and were enrolled through a virtual design. Cohort assignment in the prospective study relied on participant-reported clinical history from a screening survey and a study questionnaire. Mobile phlebotomists in the prospective study collected whole blood, serum and a nasopharyngeal or oropharyngeal swab from every participant. Prospective study participants could optionally give additional blood draws and questionnaires over an approximately two-month period. Prospective study blood samples were shipped either frozen or at room temperature before DNA extraction. Measured from the cysteine to the phenylalanine, the CDR3 is 15 residues long. Only the CDR3 region is kept as DNA, spanning 45 bases read in frame from base 1. V ends up 4 bases short and J 3 bases short, with an unmatched junction base count of 4. CDR1 MGHDK and CDR2 SYGVNS are derived from the germline V gene.

TCRbeta CDR3 regions were amplified from genomic DNA using the immunoSEQ Assay, a bias-controlled multiplex PCR. In the original analysis: Nucleated cell counts per sample were estimated from amplification of reference gene primers within the assay. To quantify the absolute abundance of each unique TCRbeta CDR3 rearrangement, sequence reads were collapsed and filtered. For each sample, productive Simpson clonality was calculated by taking the square root of Simpson's diversity index across productive rearrangements. As stored in TCRdb, this immuneACCESS dataset retains in-frame rearrangements with V and J assigned. A fraction of the clones does not appear; measured against another copy, unresolved V genes explain less than half of the discrepancy, and the remainder lacks a known reason. V and J calls and clone size are as listed in that table; D and trimming were resolved from the DNA. This sample comprises a few hundred thousand clones, 87% of them detected only once. The ten top clones hold 9% to 12% of the sample.

Material for sequencing was PBMCs or T cells enriched from blood (not recorded which). This TCR was sampled from a man aged 18 to 35 with acute COVID-19. Rearrangement joined TRBV25-1 to TRBJ2-3, with TRBD2 matching 10 junction bases. The CDR3 protein is CASSAAGGPTDTQYF. The DNA sequence is TGTGCCAGCAGTGCAGCGGGAGGGCCAACAGATACGCAGTATTTT.